These 19 T cell receptor beta chains were all obtained from the same sample, sequenced in a study of cytomegalovirus exposure and HLA in healthy donors. 13 Jbeta primers and 60 Vbeta primers were used for the PCR. Here immunoSEQ multiplex PCR was the method, and the copy in TCRdb shows in-frame clones only, minus some. This repertoire shows 72,000 or so clones, around 78% found once; its top ten account for 7.8%. Sample: PBMCs. The receptor set was obtained from a man younger than 35 in good health and CMV-seropositive.

The chain joins TRBV30 to TRBJ1-4, with no clear D. The germline V gene encodes CDR1 GTSNPN and CDR2 SVGIG (reference sequence). The length of the CDR3 is 13 residues. Trimming cost V 0 bases and J 7 bases, with 9 bases left between them. The CDR3: CAWSVEAPEKLFF. CDR3 sequence (DNA): TGTGCCTGGAGTGTAGAGGCCCCTGAAAAACTGTTTTTT.

This chain links TRBV6-5 with TRBJ2-1; D may be TRBD1 (6 bases). Trimming pared 2 bases from V and 4 bases from J, leaving 12 bases between. This CDR3 comprises 15 residues. Germline-derived CDR1 and CDR2 are MNHEY and SVGAGI. CDR3 nucleotides: TGTGCCAGCAGTTACAGGGGGTTCCCTTACAATGAGCAGTTCTTC. Translation gives CASSYRGFPYNEQFF.

The J gene is TRBJ2-7, the V gene TRBV6-5; TRBD1 matches at 7 bases. Germline assignment: CDR1 MNHEY and CDR2 SVGAGI. This CDR3 spans 13 amino acids. The V gene end was trimmed by 6 bases and the J gene end by 1 base; junction bases not matched to a gene: 3. The CDR3, as DNA: TGTGCCAGCAGCTTCAGGGGGTCCTACGAGCAGTACTTC. It yields the protein CASSFRGSYEQYF.

This clone has a handful of counts. The chain has TRBV6-6 and TRBJ1-3; weak D call: TRBD1 (5 bases). Germline values: CDR1 MNHNY, CDR2 SVGAGI (reference sequence). The length of the CDR3 is 13 residues. The V gene lost 7 bases and the J gene lost 4 bases, with 11 bases spanning the gap. CDR3 bases: TGTGCCAGCACCAGGGCCCTGGGAAACACCATATATTTT. This codes for CASTRALGNTIYF.

This rearrangement joins TRBV5-4 to TRBJ2-7; TRBD2 matches 11 bases. V shed 3 bases, J shed 2 bases, and the junction held 7 bases outside the gene matches. The CDR3 covers 16 residues. Germline assignment: CDR1 SGHNT and CDR2 YYREEE (reference sequence). The CDR3 region is CASSSPSGGTPYEQYF. In nucleotides, the CDR3 is TGTGCCAGCAGCTCACCTAGCGGGGGGACCCCCTACGAGCAGTACTTC.

The V call is TRBV7-9, the J call TRBJ1-4, with TRBD1 matching over 8 bases. This CDR3 region has 14 residues. J was trimmed by 6 bases and V by 3 bases; bases with no gene match: 3. CDR1 and CDR2 from the germline V gene are SEHNR and FQNEAQ (reference sequence). The CDR3 reads CASSLLTGDEKLFF. The DNA of the CDR3 is TGTGCCAGCAGCTTGCTGACAGGGGATGAAAAACTGTTTTTT.

The chain employs TRBV28 and TRBJ1-1; D call uncertain. Germline loops: CDR1 MDHEN, CDR2 SYDVKM. CDR3 length equals 14 residues. Trimming took off 1 base at V and 4 bases at J, with 10 bases between the two ends. In nucleotides, the CDR3 is TGTGCCAGCAGTTTATCCCGAGCGAGCACTGAAGCTTTCTTT. Translated: CASSLSRASTEAFF.

V gene TRBV30 combines with J gene TRBJ2-1; 8 nucleotides match TRBD2. Germline V gene lookup returns CDR1 GTSNPN and CDR2 SVGIG (reference sequence). The CDR3 totals 14 residues. J gave up 1 base and V 4 bases, and 3 bases lay outside the gene matches. The CDR3 bases are TGTGCCTGGAATGGCGGGGGGTCCTACAATGAGCAGTTCTTC. Translated: CAWNGGGSYNEQFF. Full variable domain (outside the CDR3, taken from reference TRBV30 and TRBJ2-1): SQTIHQWPATLVQPVGSPLSLECTVEGTSNPNLYWYRQAAGRGLQLLFYSVGIGQISSEVPQNLSASRPQDRQFILSSKKLLLSDSGFYLCAWNGGGSYNEQFFGPGTRLTVL.

This sequence joins TRBV7-6 and TRBJ1-1; D ambiguous. The CDR3 has 12 amino acids. Looked up from germline, CDR1 is SGHVS and CDR2 is FNYEAQ. The V gene lost 5 bases and the J gene lost 6 bases, with 10 bases spanning the gap. CDR3 nucleotides: TGTGCCAGCAGCCCGGGGTCCGCTGAAGCTTTCTTT. This encodes CASSPGSAEAFF.

CDR3 sequence: CASSLDTLYEQYF. CDR3 DNA sequence: TGTGCCAGCAGCTTGGACACCCTCTACGAGCAGTACTTC. The chain is built from TRBV7-8 and TRBJ2-7, with D possibly being TRBD1 (5 bases). V lost 3 bases to trimming and J lost 3 bases, with 9 bases between them. The CDR3 runs to 13 residues. The germline V gene encodes CDR1 SGHVS and CDR2 FQNEAQ.

The rearrangement links TRBV6-1 to TRBJ1-4; 8 bases align to TRBD1. Germline-derived CDR1 and CDR2 are MNHNS and SASEGT. J gave up 8 bases and V 6 bases, and 8 bases lay outside the gene matches. There are 14 residues in the CDR3. CDR3 protein: CASSRGTGYEKLFF. In DNA, the CDR3 is TGTGCCAGCAGCCGGGGGACAGGCTACGAAAAACTGTTTTTT.

The genes are TRBV5-1 and TRBJ1-2, with 7 bases that match TRBD1. The CDR3 consists of 13 residues. Trimming at V came to 4 bases and at J to 5 bases, leaving 5 bases not matched to a gene. From germline, CDR1 is SGHRS and CDR2 YFSETQ. The CDR3: CASSPGQDYGYTF. For the CDR3, the DNA is TGCGCCAGCAGCCCCGGACAGGATTATGGCTACACCTTC.

The chain couples TRBV29-1 to TRBJ2-7, with 7 bases lining up with TRBD2. Germline V lookup: CDR1 SQVTM, CDR2 ANQGSEA. The V gene end was trimmed by 7 bases and the J gene end by 5 bases; junction bases not matched to a gene: 14. The CDR3 contains 14 residues. The CDR3 DNA follows: TGCAGCGCTGACGACGGGGGGTTGAGCGACGAGCAGTACTTC. Translating gives CSADDGGLSDEQYF.

The chain employs TRBV2 and TRBJ1-2; the D gene is possibly TRBD1 (5 bases). The CDR3 has 15 amino acids. Germline CDR1 is SNHLY and CDR2 is FYNNEI. The germline V and J ends were trimmed by 5 bases and 2 bases, with 15 bases remaining between them. DNA of the CDR3: TGTGCCAGCAGTTTGCGACGGGACTCAAACTATGGCTACACCTTC. Its protein product is CASSLRRDSNYGYTF.

The rearrangement links TRBV7-6 to TRBJ1-5; D may be TRBD1 (5 bases). V was clipped by 2 bases and J by 7 bases, with 12 bases between them. The CDR3 spans 14 residues. The germline CDR1 and CDR2 sequences are SGHVS and FNYEAQ. The CDR3 DNA is TGTGCCAGCAGCTTATCAGGGTCCGTCCAGCCCCAGCATTTT. Translating gives CASSLSGSVQPQHF.

CDR3 nucleotide sequence: TGTGCCAGCAGTTTCGACAGTAGACACACTGAAGCTTTCTTT. This sequence encodes CASSFDSRHTEAFF. The chain couples TRBV5-6 to TRBJ1-1, with TRBD1 as a possible D gene (5 bases). This CDR3 region has 14 residues. The V end lost 5 bases, the J end lost 3 bases, and 14 bases lay between the germline ends. Germline V gives CDR1 SGHDT, CDR2 YYEEEE.

This clone has just a few counts. J is TRBJ1-5 and V is TRBV28; D gene unclear. The V gene lost 6 bases and the J gene lost 0 bases, with 6 bases spanning the gap. The CDR3 has 13 amino acids. The germline CDR1 and CDR2 sequences are MDHEN and SYDVKM. The CDR3 nucleotides are TGTGCCAGCAGCCCCTATAGCAATCAGCCCCAGCATTTT. This sequence encodes CASSPYSNQPQHF.

This clone was seen a handful of times. This chain joins TRBV14 and TRBJ1-2; possible D gene TRBD1, 6 bases. Germline V gene data show CDR1 as SGHDN and CDR2 as FVKESK. Trimming stripped 1 base from V and 9 bases from J, with 9 bases between. CDR3 length: 12 residues. CDR3 DNA: TGTGCCAGCAGCCAAGGGTGGGACAGCTACACCTTC. Translating gives CASSQGWDSYTF.

This clone was counted a single time. V is TRBV6-5 and J is TRBJ2-7; TRBD1 agrees at 9 bases. Germline CDR1 and CDR2: MNHEY and SVGAGI. The CDR3 covers 13 residues. Unmatched junction bases numbered 7, after V lost 7 bases and J lost 6 bases. The chain's CDR3 is CASTKGTGFEQYF. The DNA for the CDR3 is TGTGCCAGCACCAAAGGGACAGGGTTCGAGCAGTACTTC.